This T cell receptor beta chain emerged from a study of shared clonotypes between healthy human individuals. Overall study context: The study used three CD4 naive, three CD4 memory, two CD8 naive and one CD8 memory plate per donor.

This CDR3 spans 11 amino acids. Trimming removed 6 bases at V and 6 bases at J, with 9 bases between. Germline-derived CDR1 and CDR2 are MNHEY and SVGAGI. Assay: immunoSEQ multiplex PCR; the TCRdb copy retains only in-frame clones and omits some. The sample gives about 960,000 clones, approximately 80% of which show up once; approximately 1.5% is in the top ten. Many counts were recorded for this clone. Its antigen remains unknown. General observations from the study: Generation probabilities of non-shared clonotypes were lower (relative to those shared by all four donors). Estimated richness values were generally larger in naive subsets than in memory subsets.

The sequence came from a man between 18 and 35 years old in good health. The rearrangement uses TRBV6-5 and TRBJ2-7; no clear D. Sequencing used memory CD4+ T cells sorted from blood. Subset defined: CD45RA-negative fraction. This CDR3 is CASRQLGEQYF. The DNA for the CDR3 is TGTGCCAGCAGGCAGCTTGGCGAGCAGTACTTC.